This T cell receptor beta chain was identified in a study of CD8 T cells in Susac syndrome. The CDR3 length is 15 residues. Germline loops: CDR1 LGHDT, CDR2 YNNKEL (reference sequence). The ends lost 5 bases at V and 2 bases at J; junction bases unmatched: 6. Random hexamers were used to reverse transcribe about 0.45 to 1 ug of RNA. TCRdb reanalysed the immunoSEQ multiplex PCR reads using MiXCR and keeps one entry per CDR3 protein. The top ten hold around 0.15% of the sample, which has tens of thousands of distinct CDR3 sequences, 93% seen once. The TCR comes from a human donor with Susac syndrome. The rearrangement links TRBV3-1 to TRBJ1-3; 7 positions agree with TRBD1. The sequencing sample was made of CD4+ T cells from PBMCs. The CDR3 region has the DNA TGTGCCAGCAGCACCCGGACAGGCGCTGGAAACACCATATATTTT. Translating it yields CASSTRTGAGNTIYF.